These 20 T cell receptor beta chains were all obtained from the same sample, sequenced in a study of blood T cells in healthy people across ages. Then a second PCR, running roughly 7 to 11 cycles, was carried out with a sample-barcoded 5' primer and a J-beta primer mix. TCRdb analysed the 5' RACE reads with MiXCR anew, one entry per CDR3 protein. The profile shows 1,300,000 or so distinct CDR3 sequences, roughly 59% of them singletons. The sequenced material came from blood. The source of these receptors is a man in his late teens or twenties in good health.

The rearrangement joins TRBV28 to TRBJ1-4; 8 bases are shared with TRBD1. Germline CDR1 MDHEN, CDR2 SYDVKM. V shed 7 bases and J 8 bases; nucleotides not matched to a gene: 12. The CDR3 extends over 15 amino acids. CDR3 sequence reads: CASTSRTGFGEKLFF. CDR3 sequence (DNA): TGTGCCAGCACCTCCAGGACAGGGTTTGGAGAAAAACTGTTTTTT. Full variable domain (missing parts from reference TRBV28 and TRBJ1-4): DVKVTQSSRYLVKRTGEKVFLECVQDMDHENMFWYRQDPGLGLRLIYFSYDVKMKEKGDIPEGYSVSREKKERFSLILESASTNQTSMYLCASTSRTGFGEKLFFGSGTQLSVL.

In its sample, this clonotype was seen a few times. The CDR3 reads CASSPEDEQFF. CDR3 in DNA: TGTGCCAGCTCACCAGAGGATGAGCAGTTCTTC. The chain couples TRBV18 to TRBJ2-1; unclear D gene. The CDR3 totals 11 residues. V lost 2 bases to trimming and J lost 8 bases, with 4 bases between them. Germline V gene lookup returns CDR1 KGHSH and CDR2 LQKENI. The variable domain in full, completed from reference TRBV18 and TRBJ2-1, reads NAGVMQNPRHLVRRRGQEARLRCSPMKGHSHVYWYRQLPEEGLKFMVYLQKENIIDESGMPKERFSAEFPKEGPSILRIQQVVRGDSAAYFCASSPEDEQFFGPGTRLTVL.

This clonotype was observed a handful of times. The chain employs TRBV10-3 and TRBJ2-5; 8 nucleotides match TRBD1. The CDR3 loop spans 14 amino acids. Per the germline V gene, CDR1 is ENHRY and CDR2 is SYGVKD. V trimming: 4 bases; J trimming: 1 base; junction bases outside the gene matches: 2. The CDR3 sequence is CAISADRGQETQYF. DNA of the CDR3: TGTGCCATCAGTGCTGACAGGGGCCAAGAGACCCAGTACTTC.

The chain is built from TRBV25-1 and TRBJ2-5, with D possibly TRBD2 on 6 matching bases. The CDR3 loop spans 16 amino acids. Looked up from germline, CDR1 is MGHDK and CDR2 is SYGVNS. Trimming removed 4 bases at V and 0 bases at J, with 15 bases between. The CDR3 here is CASSGGAGLYQETQYF. Written as DNA, the CDR3 is TGTGCCAGCAGTGGCGGGGCAGGCCTATACCAAGAGACCCAGTACTTC.

V gene TRBV29-1 combines with J gene TRBJ2-7; 7 bases match TRBD1. Germline V gene lookup returns CDR1 SQVTM and CDR2 ANQGSEA. The trim removed 7 bases at V and 3 bases at J, leaving 9 bases unmatched. This CDR3 is built from 13 residues. CDR3 DNA sequence: TGCAGCGCTGTCACGGCAGGGGGCTACGAGCAGTACTTC. Its protein is CSAVTAGGYEQYF.

The chain joins TRBV6-2 or TRBV6-3 to TRBJ2-7; TRBD1 agrees at 11 bases. With 3 bases clipped from V and 4 bases from J, the junction kept 11 bases outside the gene matches. This CDR3 is 17 amino acids long. Germline CDR1 reads MNHEY; CDR2 reads SVGEGT. The CDR3 DNA sequence: TGTGCCAGCAGTTATTATCTCGGGGACAGGGGGTTGTACGAGCAGTACTTC. It yields the protein CASSYYLGDRGLYEQYF.

The genes are TRBV7-9 and TRBJ1-1, with no clear D. V was clipped by 5 bases and J by 8 bases, with 12 bases between them. The CDR3 extends over 12 amino acids. The germline V gene encodes CDR1 SEHNR and CDR2 FQNEAQ (reference sequence). As DNA, the CDR3 is TGTGCCAGCAGCCCCGGGCCCGGGGAAGCTTTCTTT. Its protein is CASSPGPGEAFF.

This clonotype was seen at least ten times. An end of the junction differs from the germline gene, which may be a read error. This chain links TRBV18 with TRBJ2-7; D possibly corresponds to TRBD1 (5 bases). CDR1 KGHSH and CDR2 LQKENI come from the germline V gene. The CDR3 has 13 residues. CDR3 bases: TGCGCCAGCAGCCCTCAGGGAACATACGAGCAGTACTTC. Its protein is CASSPQGTYEQYF.

Details on this clonotype: The junction departs from germline at one end; a sequencing error may be responsible. The V call is TRBV24-1, the J call TRBJ2-5; either TRBD1 or TRBD2 may fit D (5 bases each). This CDR3 is built from 15 residues. CDR1 is KGHDR, CDR2 SFDVKD, per germline. The CDR3: CATSDLAGRGETQYF. The CDR3, as DNA: TGTGCCACTAGTGATTTAGCTGGTCGGGGCGAGACCCAGTACTTC.

The genes are TRBV2 and TRBJ2-4, with 12 bases matching TRBD2. J gave up 13 bases and V 10 bases, and 14 bases lay outside the gene matches. Germline assignment: CDR1 SNHLY and CDR2 FYNNEI. This CDR3 contains 14 residues. This chain's CDR3 is CATTLAGGLYEQYF. The CDR3 nucleotides are TGTGCCACCACCCTAGCGGGGGGGCTCTACGAACAGTACTTC.

The V call is TRBV5-4, the J call TRBJ2-3, with unresolved D. V shed 3 bases and J shed 0 bases, with 14 bases lying between them. The CDR3 consists of 16 residues. Germline-derived CDR1 and CDR2 are SGHNT and YYREEE (reference sequence). The CDR3 DNA follows: TGTGCCAGCAGCTCCATTATTCCGGTCAGCACAGATACGCAGTATTTT. It specifies CASSSIIPVSTDTQYF.

The chain couples TRBV4-3 to TRBJ2-7; D is perhaps TRBD2 (6 bases). V lost 2 bases and J lost 3, with 14 bases in between. CDR3 length equals 15 residues. CDR1 is LGHNA and CDR2 is YSLEER in the germline V gene. The CDR3 region has the DNA TGCGCCAGCAGCCAAATTTCGGGCGGGGTCTACGAGCAGTACTTC. Protein product: CASSQISGGVYEQYF.

The chain recombines TRBV5-6 with TRBJ2-5; 8 bases agree with TRBD1. With 0 bases clipped from V and 5 bases from J, the junction kept 12 bases outside the gene matches. The CDR3 contains 17 residues. Germline V gene lookup returns CDR1 SGHDT and CDR2 YYEEEE. The CDR3 nucleotides are TGTGCCAGCAGCTTGGTAGATAGGACAGGGTCGGTGGAGACCCAGTACTTC. Protein: CASSLVDRTGSVETQYF.

V usage is TRBV11-2 and J usage is TRBJ2-3; no clear D. The germline CDR1 and CDR2 sequences are SGHAT and FQNNGV. The CDR3 spans 15 residues. Trimming removed 2 bases from V and 1 base from J, with 10 bases in between. The CDR3 protein is CASSLYPGRTDTQYF. The CDR3 DNA is TGTGCCAGCAGCTTATACCCTGGCCGCACAGATACGCAGTATTTT.

J is TRBJ2-7 and V is TRBV7-6, with D uncertain. There are 15 residues in the CDR3. Germline CDR1 SGHVS, CDR2 FNYEAQ. V lost 2 bases and J 6 bases, leaving 17 bases between the germline ends. The CDR3 DNA follows: TGTGCCAGCAGCTTACCTCTCCCGGGTGAGGCCGAGCAGTACTTC. This sequence encodes CASSLPLPGEAEQYF.

This chain connects TRBV18 to TRBJ2-1; TRBD2 aligns across 9 bases. With V trimmed by 6 bases and J by 8 bases, 14 bases remained unmatched. CDR1 is KGHSH and CDR2 is LQKENI in the germline V gene. This CDR3 is 16 amino acids long. CDR3 bases: TGTGCCAGCTCTCAGACCAGCGGGAGGCTGAGCGATGAGCAGTTCTTC. Protein product: CASSQTSGRLSDEQFF. The variable domain in full, with the rest retrieved from reference TRBV18 and TRBJ2-1, is NAGVMQNPRHLVRRRGQEARLRCSPMKGHSHVYWYRQLPEEGLKFMVYLQKENIIDESGMPKERFSAEFPKEGPSILRIQQVVRGDSAAYFCASSQTSGRLSDEQFFGPGTRLTVL.

The CDR3 loop reads CSARDSGTVNTEAFF. The CDR3 DNA follows: TGCAGTGCTAGAGATTCCGGAACGGTGAACACTGAAGCTTTCTTT. The chain joins TRBV20-1 to TRBJ1-1, with D hard to call. Trimming left V 0 bases short and J 0 bases short, with 11 bases between. Germline CDR1 and CDR2: DFQATT and SNEGSKA (reference sequence). The CDR3 is made up of 15 amino acids.

The rearrangement links TRBV2 to TRBJ2-1; TRBD2 agrees at 12 bases. The CDR3 totals 15 residues. Trimming removed 5 bases from V and 4 bases from J; junction bases left unmatched: 3. Germline V gives CDR1 SNHLY, CDR2 FYNNEI. CDR3 loop: CASSMTSGGYNEQFF. CDR3 in DNA: TGTGCCAGCAGTATGACTAGCGGGGGTTACAATGAGCAGTTCTTC. Complete variable domain (other parts from reference TRBV2 and TRBJ2-1): EPEVTQTPSHQVTQMGQEVILRCVPISNHLYFYWYRQILGQKVEFLVSFYNNEISEKSEIFDDQFSVERPDGSNFTLKIRSTKLEDSAMYFCASSMTSGGYNEQFFGPGTRLTVL.

The V gene is TRBV29-1, the J gene TRBJ2-1; D ambiguous. V lost 1 base, J lost 3 bases, and 7 bases lay in between. Germline-derived CDR1 and CDR2 are SQVTM and ANQGSEA. This CDR3 region has 13 residues. The CDR3 here is CSVEGWDYNEQFF. The DNA for the CDR3 is TGCAGCGTTGAAGGATGGGACTACAATGAGCAGTTCTTC.

CDR3 sequence (DNA): TGTGCCAGCTCACCGTCGGGCAGAGGGGCAGAGACCCAGTACTTC. Residues: CASSPSGRGAETQYF. J is TRBJ2-5 and V is TRBV18; D tentatively reads TRBD1 or TRBD2 (5 bases each). Trimming pared 3 bases from V and 4 bases from J, leaving 15 bases between. Germline assignment: CDR1 KGHSH and CDR2 LQKENI. CDR3 size: 15 residues.